This T cell receptor (beta chain) is from a study of spatial heterogeneity in lung cancer. General observations from the study: For expanded intratumoral alpha and beta TCRs, counts tracked tumor mutation counts.

This clonotype is medium-sized within its sample. As yet, its antigen is unknown. TCRdb ran MiXCR on the 5' RACE reads and lists one entry per CDR3 protein. Found here are 6,000 or so distinct CDR3 sequences, roughly a sixth of them singletons; the top ten hold approximately 14%. Specified time point: sample taken at primary tumor resection. CDR3 length: 18 residues. The sample was lung tumor tissue, taken at surgery. This clonotype was obtained from a male donor with early-stage non-small cell lung cancer. The chain carries TRBV3-2 and TRBJ1-1. TRBV3-2 represents a pseudogene. CDR3: CASSQDLSNLYVNTEAFF. The CDR3, as DNA: TGTGCCAGCAGCCAAGATCTGTCCAATCTATACGTGAACACTGAAGCTTTCTTT.